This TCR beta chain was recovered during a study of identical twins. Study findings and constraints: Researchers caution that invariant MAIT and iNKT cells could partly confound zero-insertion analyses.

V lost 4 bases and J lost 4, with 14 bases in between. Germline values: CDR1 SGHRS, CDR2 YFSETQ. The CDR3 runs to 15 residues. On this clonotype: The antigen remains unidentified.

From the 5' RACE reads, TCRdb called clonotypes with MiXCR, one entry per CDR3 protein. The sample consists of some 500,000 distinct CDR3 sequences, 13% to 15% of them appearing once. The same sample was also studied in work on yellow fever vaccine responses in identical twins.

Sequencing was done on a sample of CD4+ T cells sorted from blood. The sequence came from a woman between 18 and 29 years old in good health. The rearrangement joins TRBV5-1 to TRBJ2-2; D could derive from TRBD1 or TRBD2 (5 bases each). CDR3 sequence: CASSEGVRGTGELFF. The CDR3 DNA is TGCGCCAGCAGCGAGGGAGTGAGGGGCACCGGGGAGCTGTTTTTT.